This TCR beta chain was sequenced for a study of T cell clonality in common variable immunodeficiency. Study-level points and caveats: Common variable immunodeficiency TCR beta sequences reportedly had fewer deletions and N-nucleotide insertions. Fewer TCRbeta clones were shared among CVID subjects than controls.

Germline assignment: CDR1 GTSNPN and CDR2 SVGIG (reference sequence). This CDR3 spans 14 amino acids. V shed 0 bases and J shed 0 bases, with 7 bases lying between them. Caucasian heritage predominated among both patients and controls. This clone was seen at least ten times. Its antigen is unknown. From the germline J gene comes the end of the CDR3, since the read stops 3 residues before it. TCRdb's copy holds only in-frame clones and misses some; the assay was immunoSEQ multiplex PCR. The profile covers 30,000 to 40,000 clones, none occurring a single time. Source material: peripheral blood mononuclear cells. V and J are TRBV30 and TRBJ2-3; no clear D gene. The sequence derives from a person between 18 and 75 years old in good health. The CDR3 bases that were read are TGTGCCTGGAGTGTAGGGTCTAGCACAGATACG. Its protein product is CAWSVGSSTDT. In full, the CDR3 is CAWSVGSSTDTQYF.